This entry features one TCR beta chain sequence. One end of the junction fails to match germline, which may point to a read error. This entry belongs to a study of blood T cells in healthy people across ages. The authors ran a second PCR of roughly 6 to 12 cycles using a sample-barcoded 5' primer and a J-beta primer mix. TCRdb called the 5' RACE reads again in MiXCR, with one record for every CDR3 protein. The profile shows approximately 350,000 distinct CDR3 sequences, roughly half of them singletons. Peripheral blood was drawn, about 9.1 milliliters per donor. The CDR3 covers 13 residues. The chain links TRBV12-3 or TRBV12-4 to TRBJ1-2; D is ambiguous. The sample was blood. The clonotype comes from a man aged 55 to 69 in good health. The CDR3 DNA follows: TGTGCCAGCAGTGTAGGCTCTAACTATGGCGACACCTTC. This encodes CASSVGSNYGDTF.